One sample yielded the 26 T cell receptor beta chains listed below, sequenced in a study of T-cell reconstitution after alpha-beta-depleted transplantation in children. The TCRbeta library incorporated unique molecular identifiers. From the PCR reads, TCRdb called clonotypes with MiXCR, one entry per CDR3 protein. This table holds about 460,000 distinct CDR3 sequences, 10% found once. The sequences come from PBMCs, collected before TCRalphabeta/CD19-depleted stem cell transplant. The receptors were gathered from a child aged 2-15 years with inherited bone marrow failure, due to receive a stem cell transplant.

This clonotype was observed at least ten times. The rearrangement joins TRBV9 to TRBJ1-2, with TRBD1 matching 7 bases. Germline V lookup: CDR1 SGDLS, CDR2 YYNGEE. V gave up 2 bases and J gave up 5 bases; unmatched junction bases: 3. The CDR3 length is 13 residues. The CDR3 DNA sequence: TGTGCCAGCAGCGTGTGGGACAGATATGGCTACACCTTC. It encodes CASSVWDRYGYTF.

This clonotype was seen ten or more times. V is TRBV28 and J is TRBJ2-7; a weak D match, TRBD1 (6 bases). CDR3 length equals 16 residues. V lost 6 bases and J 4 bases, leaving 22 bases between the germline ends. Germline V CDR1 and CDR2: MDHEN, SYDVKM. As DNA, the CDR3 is TGTGCCAGCAGCCCTACCAGGCCCAGGGGCCAATACGAGCAGTACTTC. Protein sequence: CASSPTRPRGQYEQYF.

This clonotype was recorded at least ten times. CDR3: CASSQDAGDTQYF. The CDR3 DNA sequence: TGTGCCAGCAGCCAAGATGCGGGGGATACGCAGTATTTT. The gene calls are TRBV4-2 and TRBJ2-3; D perhaps matches TRBD2 (6 bases). V lost 0 bases and J 6 bases, leaving 7 bases between the germline ends. The CDR3 covers 13 residues. CDR1 and CDR2 from the germline V gene are LGHNA and YNFKEQ.

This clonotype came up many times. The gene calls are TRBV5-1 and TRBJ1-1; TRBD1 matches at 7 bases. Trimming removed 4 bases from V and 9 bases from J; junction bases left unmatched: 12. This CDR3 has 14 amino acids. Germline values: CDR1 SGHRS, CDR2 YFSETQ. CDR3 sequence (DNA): TGCGCCAGCAGCCTCTACCGTAGACAGGGAAAAGCTTTCTTT. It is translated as CASSLYRRQGKAFF.

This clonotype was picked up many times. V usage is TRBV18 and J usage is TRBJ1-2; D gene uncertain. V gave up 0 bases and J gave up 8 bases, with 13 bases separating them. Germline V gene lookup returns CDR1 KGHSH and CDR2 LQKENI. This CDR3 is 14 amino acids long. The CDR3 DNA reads TGTGCCAGCTCACCACCGGAATCCGTTTCGGGCTACACCTTC. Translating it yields CASSPPESVSGYTF.

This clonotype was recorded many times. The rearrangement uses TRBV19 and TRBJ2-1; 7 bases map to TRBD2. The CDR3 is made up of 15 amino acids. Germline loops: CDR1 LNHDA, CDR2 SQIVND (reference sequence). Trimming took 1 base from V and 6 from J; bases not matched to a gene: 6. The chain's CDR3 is CASSIGAGAGNEQFF. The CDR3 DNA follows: TGTGCCAGTAGTATAGGGGCGGGAGCAGGCAATGAGCAGTTCTTC. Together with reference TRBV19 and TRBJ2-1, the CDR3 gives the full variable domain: DGGITQSPKYLFRKEGQNVTLSCEQNLNHDAMYWYRQDPGQGLRLIYYSQIVNDFQKGDIAEGYSVSREKKESFPLTVTSAQKNPTAFYLCASSIGAGAGNEQFFGPGTRLTVL.

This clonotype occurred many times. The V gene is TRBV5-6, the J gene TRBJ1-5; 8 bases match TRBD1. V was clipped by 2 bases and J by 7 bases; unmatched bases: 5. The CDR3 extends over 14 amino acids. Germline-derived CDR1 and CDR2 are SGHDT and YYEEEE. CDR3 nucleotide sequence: TGTGCCAGCAGCTTAGGACAGGGAAGGCAGCCCCAGCATTTT. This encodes CASSLGQGRQPQHF.

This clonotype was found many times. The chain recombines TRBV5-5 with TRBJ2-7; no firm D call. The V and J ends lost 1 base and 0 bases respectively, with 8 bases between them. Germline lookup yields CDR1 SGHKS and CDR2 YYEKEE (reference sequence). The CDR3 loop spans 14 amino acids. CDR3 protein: CASSLRTASYEQYF. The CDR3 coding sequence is TGTGCCAGCAGCTTGAGGACGGCCTCCTACGAGCAGTACTTC.

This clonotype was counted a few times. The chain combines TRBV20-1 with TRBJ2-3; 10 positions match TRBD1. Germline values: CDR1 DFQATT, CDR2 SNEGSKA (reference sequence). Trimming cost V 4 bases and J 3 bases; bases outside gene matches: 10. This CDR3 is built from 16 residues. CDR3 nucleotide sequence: TGCAGTGCTAACAGCCGGGACAGGGGTTCTACAGATACGCAGTATTTT. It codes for CSANSRDRGSTDTQYF.

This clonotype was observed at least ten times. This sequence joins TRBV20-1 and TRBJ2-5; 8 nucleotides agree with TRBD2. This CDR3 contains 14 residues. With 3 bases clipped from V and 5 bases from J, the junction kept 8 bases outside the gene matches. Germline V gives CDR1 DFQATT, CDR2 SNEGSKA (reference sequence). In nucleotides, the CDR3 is TGCAGTGCTAGTTTAGCGGGACACTATGAGACCCAGTACTTC. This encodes CSASLAGHYETQYF.

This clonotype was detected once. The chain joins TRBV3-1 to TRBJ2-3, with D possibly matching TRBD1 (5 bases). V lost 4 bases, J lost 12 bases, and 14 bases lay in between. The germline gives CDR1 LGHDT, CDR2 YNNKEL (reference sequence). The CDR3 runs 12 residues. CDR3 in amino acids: CASSLQGQVQYF. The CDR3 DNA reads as TGTGCCAGCAGCCTCCAGGGCCAAGTCCAGTATTTT.

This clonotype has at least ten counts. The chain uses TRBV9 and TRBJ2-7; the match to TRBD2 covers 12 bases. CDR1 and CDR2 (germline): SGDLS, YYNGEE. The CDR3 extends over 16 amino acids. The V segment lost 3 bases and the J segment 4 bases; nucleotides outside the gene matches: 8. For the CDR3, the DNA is TGTGCCAGCAGCGCAAAGGGACTAGCGGGCTGGTACGAGCAGTACTTC. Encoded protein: CASSAKGLAGWYEQYF. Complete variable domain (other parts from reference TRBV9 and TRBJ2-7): DSGVTQTPKHLITATGQRVTLRCSPRSGDLSVYWYQQSLDQGLQFLIQYYNGEERAKGNILERFSAQQFPDLHSELNLSSLELGDSALYFCASSAKGLAGWYEQYFGPGTRLTVT.

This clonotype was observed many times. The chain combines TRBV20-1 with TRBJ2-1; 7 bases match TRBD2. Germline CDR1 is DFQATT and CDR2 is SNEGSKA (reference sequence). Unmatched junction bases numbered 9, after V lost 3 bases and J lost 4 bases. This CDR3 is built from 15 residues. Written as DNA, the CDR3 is TGCAGTGCTAGTCTAGAGCCGGGGGGATACAATGAGCAGTTCTTC. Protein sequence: CSASLEPGGYNEQFF.

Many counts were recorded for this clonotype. In nucleotides, the CDR3 is TGTGCCAGCAGGGGCGGGAGTGCCTACAATGAGCAGTTCTTC. It translates to CASRGGSAYNEQFF. The rearrangement joins TRBV27 to TRBJ2-1, with 7 nucleotides matching TRBD2. The trim removed 6 bases at V and 2 bases at J, leaving 4 bases unmatched. CDR1 and CDR2 from the germline V gene are MNHEY and SMNVEV (reference sequence). The CDR3 consists of 14 residues.

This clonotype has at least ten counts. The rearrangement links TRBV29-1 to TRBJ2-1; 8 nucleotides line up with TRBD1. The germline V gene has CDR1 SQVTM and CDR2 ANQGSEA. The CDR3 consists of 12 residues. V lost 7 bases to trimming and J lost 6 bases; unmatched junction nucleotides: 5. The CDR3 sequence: CSARQGSNEQFF. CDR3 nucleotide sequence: TGCAGCGCGAGACAGGGGAGCAATGAGCAGTTCTTC.

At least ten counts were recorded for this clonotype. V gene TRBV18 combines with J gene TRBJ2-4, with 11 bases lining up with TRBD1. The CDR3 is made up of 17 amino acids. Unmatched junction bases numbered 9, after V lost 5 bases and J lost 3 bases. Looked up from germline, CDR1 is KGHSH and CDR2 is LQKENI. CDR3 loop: CASSKLRDRGIKNIQYF. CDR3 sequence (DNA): TGTGCCAGCTCAAAACTCCGGGACAGGGGGATCAAAAACATTCAGTACTTC. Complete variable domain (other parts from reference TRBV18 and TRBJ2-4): NAGVMQNPRHLVRRRGQEARLRCSPMKGHSHVYWYRQLPEEGLKFMVYLQKENIIDESGMPKERFSAEFPKEGPSILRIQQVVRGDSAAYFCASSKLRDRGIKNIQYFGAGTRLSVL.

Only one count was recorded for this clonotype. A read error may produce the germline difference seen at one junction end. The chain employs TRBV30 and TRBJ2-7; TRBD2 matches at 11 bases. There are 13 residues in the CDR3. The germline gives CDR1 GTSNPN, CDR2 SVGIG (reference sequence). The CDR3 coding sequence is TGTGCCGGGAGACTAGCGGGATCCTACGAGCAGTACTTC. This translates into CAGRLAGSYEQYF.

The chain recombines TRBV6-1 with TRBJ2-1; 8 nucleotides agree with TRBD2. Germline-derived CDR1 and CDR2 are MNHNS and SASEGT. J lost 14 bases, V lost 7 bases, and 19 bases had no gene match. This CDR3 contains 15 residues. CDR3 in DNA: TGTGCCAGCACCACCGAACCAGGGCGGGAGGAAGTTGAGTTCTTC. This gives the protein CASTTEPGREEVEFF.

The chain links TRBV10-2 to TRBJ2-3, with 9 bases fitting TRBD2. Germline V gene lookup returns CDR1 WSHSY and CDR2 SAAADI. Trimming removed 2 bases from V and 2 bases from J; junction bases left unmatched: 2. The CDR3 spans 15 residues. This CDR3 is CASSEGLAITDTQYF. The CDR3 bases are TGCGCCAGCAGTGAGGGACTAGCGATCACAGATACGCAGTATTTT.

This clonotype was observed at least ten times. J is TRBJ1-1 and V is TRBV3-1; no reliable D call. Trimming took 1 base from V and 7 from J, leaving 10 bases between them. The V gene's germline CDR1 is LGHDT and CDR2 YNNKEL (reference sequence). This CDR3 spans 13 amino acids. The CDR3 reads CASSQGAKGEAFF. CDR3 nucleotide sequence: TGTGCCAGCAGCCAAGGGGCTAAGGGTGAAGCTTTCTTT.

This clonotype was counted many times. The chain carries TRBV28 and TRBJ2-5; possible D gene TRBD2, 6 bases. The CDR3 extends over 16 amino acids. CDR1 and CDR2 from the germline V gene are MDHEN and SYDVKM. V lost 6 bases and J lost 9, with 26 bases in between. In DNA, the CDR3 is TGTGCCAGCAGCCCACTATCAGGAGGGCTAGTCGGGTCCCAGTACTTC. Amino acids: CASSPLSGGLVGSQYF.

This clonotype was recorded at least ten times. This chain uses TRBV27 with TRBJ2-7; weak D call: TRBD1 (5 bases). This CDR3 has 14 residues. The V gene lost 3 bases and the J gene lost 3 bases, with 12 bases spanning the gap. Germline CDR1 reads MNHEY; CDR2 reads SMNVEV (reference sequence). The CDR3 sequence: CASSLGGRVYEQYF. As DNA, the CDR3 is TGTGCCAGCAGTTTGGGTGGCAGGGTCTACGAGCAGTACTTC.

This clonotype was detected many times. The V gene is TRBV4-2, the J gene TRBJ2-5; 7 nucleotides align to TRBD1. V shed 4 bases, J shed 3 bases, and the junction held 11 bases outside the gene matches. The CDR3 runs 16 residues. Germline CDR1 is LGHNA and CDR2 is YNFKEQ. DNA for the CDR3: TGTGCCAGCAGCCCCACAGGGGCGTCCGCCGAAGAGACCCAGTACTTC. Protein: CASSPTGASAEETQYF.

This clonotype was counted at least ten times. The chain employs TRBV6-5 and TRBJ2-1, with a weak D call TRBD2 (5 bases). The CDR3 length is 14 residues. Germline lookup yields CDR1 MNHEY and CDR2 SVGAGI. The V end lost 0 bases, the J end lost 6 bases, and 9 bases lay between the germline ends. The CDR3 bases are TGTGCCAGCAGTTACTCGGCGGGTCGCAATGAGCAGTTCTTC. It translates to CASSYSAGRNEQFF.

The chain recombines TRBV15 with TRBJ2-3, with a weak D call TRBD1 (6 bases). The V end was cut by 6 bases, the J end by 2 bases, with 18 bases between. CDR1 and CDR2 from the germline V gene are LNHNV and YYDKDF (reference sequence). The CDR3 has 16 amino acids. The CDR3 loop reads CATSKALTGVTDTQYF. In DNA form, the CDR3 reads TGTGCCACCAGTAAGGCGCTGACAGGAGTCACAGATACGCAGTATTTT.

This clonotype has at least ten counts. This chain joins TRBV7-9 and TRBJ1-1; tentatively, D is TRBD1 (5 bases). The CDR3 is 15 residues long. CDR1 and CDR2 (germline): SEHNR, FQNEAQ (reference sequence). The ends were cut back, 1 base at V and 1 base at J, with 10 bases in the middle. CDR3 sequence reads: CASSLGRESNTEAFF. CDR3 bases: TGTGCCAGCAGCTTAGGCAGGGAGTCGAACACTGAAGCTTTCTTT.